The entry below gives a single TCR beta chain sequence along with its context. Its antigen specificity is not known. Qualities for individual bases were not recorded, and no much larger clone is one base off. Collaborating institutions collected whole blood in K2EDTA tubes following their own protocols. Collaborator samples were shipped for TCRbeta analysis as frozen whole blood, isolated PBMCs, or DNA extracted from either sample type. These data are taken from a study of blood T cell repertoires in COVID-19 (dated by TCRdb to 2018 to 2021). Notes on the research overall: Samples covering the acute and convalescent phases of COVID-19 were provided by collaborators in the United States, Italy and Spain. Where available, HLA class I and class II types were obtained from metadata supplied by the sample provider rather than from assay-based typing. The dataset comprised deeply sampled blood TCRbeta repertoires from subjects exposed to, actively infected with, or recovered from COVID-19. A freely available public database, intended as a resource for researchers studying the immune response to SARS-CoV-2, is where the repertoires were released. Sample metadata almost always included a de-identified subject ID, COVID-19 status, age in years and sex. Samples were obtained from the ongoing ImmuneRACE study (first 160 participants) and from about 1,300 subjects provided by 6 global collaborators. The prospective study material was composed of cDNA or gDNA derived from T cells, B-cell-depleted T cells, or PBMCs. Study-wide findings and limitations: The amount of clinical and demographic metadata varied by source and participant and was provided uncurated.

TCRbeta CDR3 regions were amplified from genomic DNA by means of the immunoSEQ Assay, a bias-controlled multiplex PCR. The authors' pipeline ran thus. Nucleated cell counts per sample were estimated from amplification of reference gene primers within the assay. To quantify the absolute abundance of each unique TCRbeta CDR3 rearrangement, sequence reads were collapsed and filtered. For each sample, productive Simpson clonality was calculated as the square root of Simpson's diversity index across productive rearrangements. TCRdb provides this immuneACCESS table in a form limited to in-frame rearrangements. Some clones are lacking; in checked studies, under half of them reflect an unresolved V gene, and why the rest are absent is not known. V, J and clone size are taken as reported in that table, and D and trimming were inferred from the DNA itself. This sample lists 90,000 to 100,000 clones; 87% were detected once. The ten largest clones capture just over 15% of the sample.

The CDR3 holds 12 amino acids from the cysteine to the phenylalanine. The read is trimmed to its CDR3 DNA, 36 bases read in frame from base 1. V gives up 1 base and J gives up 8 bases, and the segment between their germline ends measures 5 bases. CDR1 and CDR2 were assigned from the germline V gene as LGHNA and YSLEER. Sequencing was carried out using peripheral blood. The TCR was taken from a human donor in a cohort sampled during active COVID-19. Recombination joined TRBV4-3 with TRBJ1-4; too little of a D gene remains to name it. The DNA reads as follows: TGCGCCAGCAGCCAAGTTGGCGAAAAACTGTTTTTT. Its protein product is CASSQVGEKLFF.